This T cell receptor beta chain was documented in a study of T cells after posttransplantation cyclophosphamide. Study-wide results and caveats: After PTCy, TRB diversity resembled that of CNI/methotrexate controls. Donor CD8+ memory clones often dominated recipient blood repertoires at later times. Blood and skin or GI T cell repertoires showed limited TRB overlap.

Concerning this clone: Its cognate antigen is unknown.

This related bone marrow graft donor gave peripheral blood on the day of marrow donation. Trimming left V 1 base short and J 2 bases short, with 19 bases between. The CDR3 has 18 residues. Germline assignment: CDR1 SGHTA and CDR2 FQGTGA. This table comes from immunoSEQ multiplex PCR, and its TCRdb copy is limited to in-frame clones, with some not included. The sample shows just over 65,000 clones, 93% of them seen only once. Sample: PBMCs. The sequence was obtained from a woman aged 25 to 39 in good health and a related stem cell transplant donor. The J gene is TRBJ2-3, the V gene TRBV7-3; D is possibly TRBD2 (7 bases). As DNA, the CDR3 is TGTGCCAGCAGCTTAAAGGGGGTGGGGGGGCTGGACACAGATACGCAGTATTTT. Protein sequence: CASSLKGVGGLDTDTQYF.